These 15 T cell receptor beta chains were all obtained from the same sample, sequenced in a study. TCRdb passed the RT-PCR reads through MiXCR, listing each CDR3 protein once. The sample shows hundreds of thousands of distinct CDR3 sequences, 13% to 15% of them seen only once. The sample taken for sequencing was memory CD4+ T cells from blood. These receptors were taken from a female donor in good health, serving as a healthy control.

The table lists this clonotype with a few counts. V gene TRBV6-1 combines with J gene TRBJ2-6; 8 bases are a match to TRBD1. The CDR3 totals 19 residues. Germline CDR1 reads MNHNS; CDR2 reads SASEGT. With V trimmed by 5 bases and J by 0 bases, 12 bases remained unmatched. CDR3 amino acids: CASSPWRGTGSSGANVLTF. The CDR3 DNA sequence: TGTGCCAGCAGTCCCTGGCGCGGGACAGGCAGCTCTGGGGCCAACGTCCTGACTTTC.

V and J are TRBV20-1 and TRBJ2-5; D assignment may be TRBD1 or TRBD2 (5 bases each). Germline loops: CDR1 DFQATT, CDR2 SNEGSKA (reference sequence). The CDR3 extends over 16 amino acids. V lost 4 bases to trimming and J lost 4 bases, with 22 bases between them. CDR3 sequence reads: CSAIRTSGTVGETQYF. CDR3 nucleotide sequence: TGCAGTGCTATTCGAACCTCCGGGACGGTTGGAGAGACCCAGTACTTC.

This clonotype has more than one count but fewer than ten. Here the CDR3 DNA reads TGCAGTGCTAGAAGGGCTTTTGGGCTCTTGGGGGACAATGAGCAGTTCTTC. This encodes CSARRAFGLLGDNEQFF. V is TRBV20-1 and J is TRBJ2-1; D might be TRBD1 or TRBD2, each matching 5 bases. The V and J ends lost 2 bases and 5 bases respectively, with 22 bases between them. Germline CDR1 and CDR2: DFQATT and SNEGSKA (reference sequence). The CDR3 is 17 residues long.

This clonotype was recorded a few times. CDR3 coding DNA: TGTGCCACCAGTGGCTCCCAATCTCGGGGGATTAGTGCAGATACGCAGTATTTT. It specifies CATSGSQSRGISADTQYF. J is TRBJ2-3 and V is TRBV24-1; maybe TRBD2 (6 bases). CDR3 length: 18 residues. From germline, CDR1 is KGHDR and CDR2 SFDVKD. Trimming took off 5 bases at V and 4 bases at J, with 24 bases between the two ends.

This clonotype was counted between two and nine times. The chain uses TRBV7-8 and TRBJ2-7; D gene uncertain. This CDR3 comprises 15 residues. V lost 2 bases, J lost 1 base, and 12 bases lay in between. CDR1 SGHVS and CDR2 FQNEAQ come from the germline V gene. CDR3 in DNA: TGTGCCAGCAGCTTATTTTGGAGCCTTTCCTACGAGCAGTACTTC. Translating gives CASSLFWSLSYEQYF.

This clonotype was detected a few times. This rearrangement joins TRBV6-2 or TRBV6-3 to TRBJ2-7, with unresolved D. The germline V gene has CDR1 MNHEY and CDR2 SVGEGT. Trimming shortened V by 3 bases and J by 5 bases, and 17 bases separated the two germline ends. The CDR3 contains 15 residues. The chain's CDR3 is CASSYRIAEVDEQYF. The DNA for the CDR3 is TGTGCCAGCAGTTATAGAATAGCAGAAGTGGACGAGCAGTACTTC.

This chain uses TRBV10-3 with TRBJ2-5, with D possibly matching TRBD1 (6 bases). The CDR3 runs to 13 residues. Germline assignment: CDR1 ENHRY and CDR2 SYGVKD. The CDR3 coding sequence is TGTGTTATCAGAGCAGGGGTCCAAGAGACCCAGTACTTC. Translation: CVIRAGVQETQYF.

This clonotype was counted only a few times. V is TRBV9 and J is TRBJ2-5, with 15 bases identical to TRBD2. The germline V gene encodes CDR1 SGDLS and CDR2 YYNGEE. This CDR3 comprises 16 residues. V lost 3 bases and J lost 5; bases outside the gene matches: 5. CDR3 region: CASSAGTSGRRETQYF. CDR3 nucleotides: TGTGCCAGCAGCGCCGGGACTAGCGGGAGGAGGGAGACCCAGTACTTC.

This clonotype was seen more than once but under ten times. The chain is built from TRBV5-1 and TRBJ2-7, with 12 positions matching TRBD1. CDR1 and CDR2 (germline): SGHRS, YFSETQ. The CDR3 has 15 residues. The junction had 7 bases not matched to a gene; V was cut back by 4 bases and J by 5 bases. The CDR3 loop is CASSPAGTGGDEQYF. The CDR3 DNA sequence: TGCGCCAGCAGCCCGGCGGGGACAGGGGGCGACGAGCAGTACTTC.

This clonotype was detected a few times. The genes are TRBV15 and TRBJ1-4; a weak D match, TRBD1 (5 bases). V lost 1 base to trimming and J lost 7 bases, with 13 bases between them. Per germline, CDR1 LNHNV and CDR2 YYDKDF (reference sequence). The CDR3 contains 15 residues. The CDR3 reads CATSRGSDGTEKLFF. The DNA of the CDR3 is TGTGCCACCAGCAGAGGATCAGACGGGACTGAAAAACTGTTTTTT.

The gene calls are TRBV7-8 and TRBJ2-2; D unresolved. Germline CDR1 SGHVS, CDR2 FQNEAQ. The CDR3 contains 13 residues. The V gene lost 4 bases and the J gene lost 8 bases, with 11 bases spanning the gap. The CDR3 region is CASSSHPPGELFF. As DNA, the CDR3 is TGTGCCAGCAGCTCCCACCCCCCGGGGGAGCTGTTTTTT.

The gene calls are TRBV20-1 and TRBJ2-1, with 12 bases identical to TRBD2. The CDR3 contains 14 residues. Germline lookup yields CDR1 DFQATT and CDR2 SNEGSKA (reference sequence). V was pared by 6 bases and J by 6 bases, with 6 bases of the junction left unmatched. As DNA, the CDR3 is TGCAGTGCCCTGACTAGCGGGAGTTCCAATGAGCAGTTCTTC. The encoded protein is CSALTSGSSNEQFF.

CDR3 sequence (DNA): TGCGCCAGCAGCCAAGAAACGGGACAGGGGAATCAGCCCCAGCATTTT. Protein sequence: CASSQETGQGNQPQHF. The rearrangement joins TRBV4-3 to TRBJ1-5; 10 bases map to TRBD1. This CDR3 is 16 amino acids long. V was clipped by 0 bases and J by 4 bases; unmatched bases: 3. The germline V gene has CDR1 LGHNA and CDR2 YSLEER.

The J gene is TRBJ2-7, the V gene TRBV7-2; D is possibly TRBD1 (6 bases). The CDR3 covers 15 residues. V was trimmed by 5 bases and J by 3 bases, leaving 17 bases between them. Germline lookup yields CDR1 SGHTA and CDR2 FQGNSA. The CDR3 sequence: CASSPQRGGGYEQYF. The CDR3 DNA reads TGTGCCAGCAGCCCACAGAGAGGGGGTGGCTACGAGCAGTACTTC.

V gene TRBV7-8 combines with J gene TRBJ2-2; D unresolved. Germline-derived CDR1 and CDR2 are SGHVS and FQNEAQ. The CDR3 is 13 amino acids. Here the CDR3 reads CALARSNTGELFF. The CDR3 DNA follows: TGTGCTTTGGCTAGATCGAACACCGGGGAGCTGTTTTTT.